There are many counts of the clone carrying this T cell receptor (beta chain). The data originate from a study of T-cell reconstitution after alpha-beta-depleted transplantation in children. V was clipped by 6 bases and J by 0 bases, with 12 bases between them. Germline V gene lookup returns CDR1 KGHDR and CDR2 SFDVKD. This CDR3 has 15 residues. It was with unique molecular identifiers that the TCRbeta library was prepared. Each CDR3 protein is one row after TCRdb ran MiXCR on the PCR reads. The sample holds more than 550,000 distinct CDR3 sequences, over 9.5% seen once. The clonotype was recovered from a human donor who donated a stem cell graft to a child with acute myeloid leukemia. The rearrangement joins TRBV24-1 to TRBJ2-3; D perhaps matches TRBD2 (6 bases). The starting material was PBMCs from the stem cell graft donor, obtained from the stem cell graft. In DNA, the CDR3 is TGTGCCACCAGTTTAGCGGAGCTAAGCACAGATACGCAGTATTTT. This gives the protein CATSLAELSTDTQYF.